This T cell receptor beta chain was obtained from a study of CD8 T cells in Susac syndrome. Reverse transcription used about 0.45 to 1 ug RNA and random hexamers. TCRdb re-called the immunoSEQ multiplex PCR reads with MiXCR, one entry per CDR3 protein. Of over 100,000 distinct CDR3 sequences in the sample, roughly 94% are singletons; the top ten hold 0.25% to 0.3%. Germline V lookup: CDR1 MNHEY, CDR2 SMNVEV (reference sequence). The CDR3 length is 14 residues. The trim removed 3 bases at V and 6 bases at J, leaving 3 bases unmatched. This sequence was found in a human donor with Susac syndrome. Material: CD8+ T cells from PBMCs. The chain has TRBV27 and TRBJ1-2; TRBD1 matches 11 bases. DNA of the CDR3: TGTGCCAGCAGTTTCCGGGACAGGGGGAATGGCTACACCTTC. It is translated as CASSFRDRGNGYTF.